Sequencing of this T cell receptor beta chain was carried out in a study of blood T cell repertoires in COVID-19. For the study at large: T cells, B-cell-depleted T cells, or PBMCs supplied cDNA or gDNA.

In the original processing: Estimation of nucleated cell counts was performed using reference gene primer amplification. Sequenced by immunoSEQ multiplex PCR; TCRdb stores in-frame clones only, minus some. D and trimming were read from the DNA, whereas the V and J calls and clone size are those reported in that table. The sample has 130,000 or so clones, around 86% seen once. Cohort assignment relied on participant-reported clinical history. Germline V gene data show CDR1 as MGHDK and CDR2 as SYGVNS. CDR3 length equals 15 residues. Losses at the gene ends were 2 bases for V and 5 bases for J; bases not matched to a gene: 4.

Sequencing used PBMCs or T cells enriched from blood (not recorded which). The clonotype originates from a man aged 25-45 years who had recovered from COVID-19. The genes are TRBV25-1 and TRBJ1-4; the match to TRBD1 covers 8 bases. The CDR3 nucleotides read TGTGCCAGCAGTGAAGGCGCAGGGGGCAATGAAAAACTGTTTTTT. Translation: CASSEGAGGNEKLFF. Full variable domain (remainder filled in from reference TRBV25-1 and TRBJ1-4): EADIYQTPRYLVIGTGKKITLECSQTMGHDKMYWYQQDPGMELHLIHYSYGVNSTEKGDLSSESTVSRIRTEHFPLTLESARPSHTSQYLCASSEGAGGNEKLFFGSGTQLSVL.